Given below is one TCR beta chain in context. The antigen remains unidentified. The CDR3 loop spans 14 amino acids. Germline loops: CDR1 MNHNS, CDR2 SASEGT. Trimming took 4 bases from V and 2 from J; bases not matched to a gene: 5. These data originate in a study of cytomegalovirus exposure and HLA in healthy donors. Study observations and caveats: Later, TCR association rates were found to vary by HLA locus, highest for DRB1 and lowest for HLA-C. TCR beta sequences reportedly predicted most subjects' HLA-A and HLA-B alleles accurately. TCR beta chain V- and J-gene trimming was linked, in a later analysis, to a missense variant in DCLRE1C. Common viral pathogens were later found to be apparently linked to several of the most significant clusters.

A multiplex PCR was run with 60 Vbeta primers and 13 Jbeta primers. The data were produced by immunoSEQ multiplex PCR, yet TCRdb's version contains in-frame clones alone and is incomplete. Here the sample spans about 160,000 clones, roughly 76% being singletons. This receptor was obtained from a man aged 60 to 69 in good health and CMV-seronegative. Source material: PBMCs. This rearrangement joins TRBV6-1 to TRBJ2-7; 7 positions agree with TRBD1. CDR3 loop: CASSVTGAPYEQYF. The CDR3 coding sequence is TGTGCCAGCAGTGTAACAGGGGCCCCCTACGAGCAGTACTTC.